A selection of T cell receptor beta chains follows, all from one sample in a study of human T cells and chemical hapten exposure. TCRdb analysed the RACE reads with MiXCR anew, one entry per CDR3 protein. This table holds tens of thousands of distinct CDR3 sequences, around 10% found once. Sequenced material: whole blood, taken in connection with sensitization to the hapten diphenylcyclopropenone (DPC). The receptor set was obtained from a woman aged 50 to 60 with alopecia areata. Some clones in this sample may be carry-over from other donors' samples. CDR3s leave out the opening cysteine and the closing phenylalanine or tryptophan.

>TRBV7-9
ASSLGGRDEQY
>TRBV4-2
ASSQDRQTDTEAF
>TRBV6-5
ASSWFGAGGSYEQY
>TRBV18
TSLSRAVMNTEAF
>TRBV6-2/TRBV6-3
ASSYGTRSTDTQY
>TRBV9
ASSPTSGYNEQF
>TRBV29-1
SVAAGTSSYEQY
>TRBV6-2/TRBV6-3
ASSSDTRQTQY
>TRBV4-2
ASSQEGYYDEKLF
>TRBV18
ASSPQSAGNTEAF
>TRBV18
ASSRGTDRTEAF
>TRBV10-3
AIGDLSRGTDTQY
>TRBV29-1
SVRELATGELF
>TRBV28
ASWAGAYGYT
>TRBV6-5
ASSYAWRSSYNEQF
>TRBV7-9
ASSLSGEGNYGYT
>TRBV18
ASSPPGARTDTQY
>TRBV5-1
ASSVGSSGANVLT
>TRBV11-1
ASSSSGPYGYT
>TRBV7-9
ASSLDSGAYNEQF
>TRBV15
ATSREAYGYT
>TRBV10-2
ASSEDGNEQF
>TRBV18
ASSPPVGGATEAF
>TRBV5-1
ASSPGHRQETQY
>TRBV5-1
ASSAGTGWDIQY
>TRBV29-1
SAAWTGKSNEQF
>TRBV12-3/TRBV12-4
ASSWGRTEAF
>TRBV27
ASSMDRRRNPTNTEAF
>TRBV29-1
SVGQGAGGSNQPQH
>TRBV29-1
SVLGGWSDTQY
>TRBV5-1
ASSFELAGASEQF
>TRBV14
ASTPRGTSTDTQY
>TRBV19
ASSTTTAPSYNEQF
>TRBV19
ASSPRTAPRGYT
>TRBV19
ASSGQGNEKLF
>TRBV12-3/TRBV12-4
ASRTSGGALEQF
>TRBV7-6
ASSQIPGYYGYT
>TRBV12-3/TRBV12-4
ASSFRGLQPQH
>TRBV20-1
SASDRGLPEAF
>TRBV6-5
ASSRTGSDTQY
>TRBV6-2/TRBV6-3
ASLDRRISNQPQH
>TRBV5-4
ASSRTPDTEAF
>TRBV12-3/TRBV12-4
ASSGLGGAREAF
>TRBV4-1
ASSQDAGRINQPQH
>TRBV6-6
ASSPRQAALPSSGANVLT
>TRBV27
ASRPRGAYEQY
>TRBV5-1
ASSGGQVGYEQY
>TRBV28
ATRTLESPLH
>TRBV6-6
ASRGSEQY
>TRBV6-6
ASSFTGSSTDTQY
>TRBV3-1
ASSQDRLEQY
>TRBV10-3
AISATEYEQY
>TRBV5-4
ASSRDYSGELF
>TRBV29-1
SVDAPADTQY
>TRBV15
ATSRRQGGGYT
>TRBV18
ASSPNRAELYT
>TRBV28
ASTGQQETQY
>TRBV6-2/TRBV6-3
ASSSRTPTGISF
>TRBV6-1
ASSVDVGGNTEAF
>TRBV12-3/TRBV12-4
ATLRTGVSTDTQY